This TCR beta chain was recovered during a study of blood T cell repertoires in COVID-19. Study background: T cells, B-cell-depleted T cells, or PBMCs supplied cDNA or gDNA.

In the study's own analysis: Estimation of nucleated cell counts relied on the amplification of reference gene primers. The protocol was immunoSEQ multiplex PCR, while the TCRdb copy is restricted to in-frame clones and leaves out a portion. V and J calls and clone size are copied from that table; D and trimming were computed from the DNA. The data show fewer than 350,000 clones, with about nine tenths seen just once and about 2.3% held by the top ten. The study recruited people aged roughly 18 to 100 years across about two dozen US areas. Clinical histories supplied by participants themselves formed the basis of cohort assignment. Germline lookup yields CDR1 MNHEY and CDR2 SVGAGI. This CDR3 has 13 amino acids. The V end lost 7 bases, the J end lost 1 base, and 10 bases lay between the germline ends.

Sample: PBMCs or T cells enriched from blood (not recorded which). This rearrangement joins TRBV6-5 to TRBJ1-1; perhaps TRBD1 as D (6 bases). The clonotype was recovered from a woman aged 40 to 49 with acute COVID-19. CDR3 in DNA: TGTGCCAGCACGGGGGGCAGGAACACTGAAGCTTTCTTT. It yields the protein CASTGGRNTEAFF.